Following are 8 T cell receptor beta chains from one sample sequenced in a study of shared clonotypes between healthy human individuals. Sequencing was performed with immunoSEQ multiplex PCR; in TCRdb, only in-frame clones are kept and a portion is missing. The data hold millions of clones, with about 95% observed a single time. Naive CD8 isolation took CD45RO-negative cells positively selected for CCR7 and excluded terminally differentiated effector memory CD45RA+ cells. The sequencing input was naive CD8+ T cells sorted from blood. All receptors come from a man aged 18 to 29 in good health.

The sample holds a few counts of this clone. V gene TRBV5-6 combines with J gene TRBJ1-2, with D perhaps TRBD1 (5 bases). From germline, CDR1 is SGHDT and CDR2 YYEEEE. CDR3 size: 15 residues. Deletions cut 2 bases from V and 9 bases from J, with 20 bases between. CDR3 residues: CASSLWDRVILSYTF. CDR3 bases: TGTGCCAGCAGCTTATGGGACCGCGTTATCTTAAGCTACACCTTC.

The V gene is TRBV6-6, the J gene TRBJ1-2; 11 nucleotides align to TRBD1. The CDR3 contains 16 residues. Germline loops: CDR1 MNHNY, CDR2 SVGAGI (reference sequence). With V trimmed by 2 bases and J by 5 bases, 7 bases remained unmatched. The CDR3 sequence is CASSYGTGGVTYGYTF. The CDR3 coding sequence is TGTGCCAGCAGTTACGGGACAGGGGGAGTAACTTATGGCTACACCTTC.

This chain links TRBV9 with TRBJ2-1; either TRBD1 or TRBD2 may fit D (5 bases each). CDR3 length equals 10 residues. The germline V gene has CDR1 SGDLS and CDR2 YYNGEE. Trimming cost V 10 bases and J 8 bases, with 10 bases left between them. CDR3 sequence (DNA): TGTGCCTCTGGGGGACATGAGCAGTTCTTC. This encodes CASGGHEQFF.

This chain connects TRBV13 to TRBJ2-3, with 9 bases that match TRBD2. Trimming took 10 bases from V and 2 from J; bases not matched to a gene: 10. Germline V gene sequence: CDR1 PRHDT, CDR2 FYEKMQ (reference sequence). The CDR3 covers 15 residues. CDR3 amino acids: CATTPLAGYTDTQYF. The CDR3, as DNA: TGTGCCACCACACCCCTAGCGGGATACACAGATACGCAGTATTTT. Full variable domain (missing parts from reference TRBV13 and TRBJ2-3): AAGVIQSPRHLIKEKRETATLKCYPIPRHDTVYWYQQGPGQDPQFLISFYEKMQSDKGSIPDRFSAQQFSDYHSELNMSSLELGDSALYFCATTPLAGYTDTQYFGPGTRLTVL.

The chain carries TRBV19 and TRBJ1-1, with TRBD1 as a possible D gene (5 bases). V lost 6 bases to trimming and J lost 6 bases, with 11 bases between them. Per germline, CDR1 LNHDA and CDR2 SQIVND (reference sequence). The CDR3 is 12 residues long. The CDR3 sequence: CASSGAPAEAFF. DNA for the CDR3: TGTGCCAGTAGCGGGGCCCCTGCTGAAGCTTTCTTT.

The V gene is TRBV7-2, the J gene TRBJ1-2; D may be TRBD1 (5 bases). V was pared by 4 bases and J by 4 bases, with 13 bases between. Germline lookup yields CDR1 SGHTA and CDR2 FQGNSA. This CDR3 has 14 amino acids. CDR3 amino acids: CASSSYTGLYGYTF. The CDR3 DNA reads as TGTGCCAGCAGCTCGTATACGGGACTCTATGGCTACACCTTC.

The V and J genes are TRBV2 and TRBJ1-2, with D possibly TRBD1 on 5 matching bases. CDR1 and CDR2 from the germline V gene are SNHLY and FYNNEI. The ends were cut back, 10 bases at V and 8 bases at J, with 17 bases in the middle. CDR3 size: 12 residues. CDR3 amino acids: CAIQTAHWGYTF. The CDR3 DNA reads TGTGCCATCCAGACAGCGCACTGGGGCTACACCTTC.

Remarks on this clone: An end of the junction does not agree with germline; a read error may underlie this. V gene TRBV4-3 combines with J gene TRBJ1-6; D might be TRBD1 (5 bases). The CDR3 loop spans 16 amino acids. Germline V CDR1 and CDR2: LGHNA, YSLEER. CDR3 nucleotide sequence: TGCGCCAGCAGCCCCGGGTTACAGGTTCCTCATTCGCCCCTCCACTTT. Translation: CASSPGLQVPHSPLHF.